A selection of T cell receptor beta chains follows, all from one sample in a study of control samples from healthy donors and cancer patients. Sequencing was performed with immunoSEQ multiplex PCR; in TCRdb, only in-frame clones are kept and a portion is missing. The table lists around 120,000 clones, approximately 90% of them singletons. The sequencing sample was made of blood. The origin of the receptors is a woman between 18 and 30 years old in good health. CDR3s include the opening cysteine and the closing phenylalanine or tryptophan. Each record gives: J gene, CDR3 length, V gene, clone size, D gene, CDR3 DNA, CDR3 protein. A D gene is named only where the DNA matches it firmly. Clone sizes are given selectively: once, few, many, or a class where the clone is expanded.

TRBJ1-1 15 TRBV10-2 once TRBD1 TGCGCCAGCAGTATTCCAGGGGGCAGGAACACTGAAGCTTTCTTT CASSIPGGRNTEAFF
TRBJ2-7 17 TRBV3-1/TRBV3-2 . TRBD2 TGTGCCAGCAGCCAAGTATTACCGGGACTAGCGGCCTACGAGCAGTACTTC CASSQVLPGLAAYEQYF
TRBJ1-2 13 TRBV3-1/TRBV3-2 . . TGTGCCAGCAGTCTCGGGCCTAACTATGGCTACACCTTC CASSLGPNYGYTF
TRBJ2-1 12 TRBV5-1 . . TGCGCCAGCAGCGATAAGCTCGATGAGCAGTTCTTC CASSDKLDEQFF
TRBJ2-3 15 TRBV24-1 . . TGTGCCACCAGTGACCCAAGGACCAGCACAGATACGCAGTATTTT CATSDPRTSTDTQYF
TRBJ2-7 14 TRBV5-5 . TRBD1 TGTGCCAGCAGCTTGCAGGGGGAAAGCTACGAGCAGTACTTC CASSLQGESYEQYF
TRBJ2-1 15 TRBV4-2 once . TGTGCCAGCAGCGTGACTAGGACTAACCCCAATGAGCAGTTCTTC CASSVTRTNPNEQFF
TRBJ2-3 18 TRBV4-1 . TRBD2 TGCGCCAGCAGCCAAGATGATTCGAGCGGGAGTGGTAAAGATACGCAGTATTTT CASSQDDSSGSGKDTQYF
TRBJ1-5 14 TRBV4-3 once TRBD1 TGCGCCAGCAGCCTGGACAGGGAAAATCAGCCCCAGCATTTT CASSLDRENQPQHF
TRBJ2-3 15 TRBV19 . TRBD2 TGTGCCAGTAGTTTTACTAGCGGGGGGGCCGAGACGCAGTATTTT CASSFTSGGAETQYF
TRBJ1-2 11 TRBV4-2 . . TGTGCCAGCGGAGCCGACTATGGCTACACCTTC CASGADYGYTF
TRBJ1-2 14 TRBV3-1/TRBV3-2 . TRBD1 TGTGCCAGCAGCTCCCGTCGGGACAGGGGCGGCTACACCTTC CASSSRRDRGGYTF
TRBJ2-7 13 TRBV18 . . TGTGCCAGCTCAGCGCAGGTCTCCTACGAGCAGTACTTC CASSAQVSYEQYF
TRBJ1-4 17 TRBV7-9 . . TGTGCCAGCAGCCCCCGTAGGGGCCAGGAGTCTAATGAAAAACTGTTTTTT CASSPRRGQESNEKLFF
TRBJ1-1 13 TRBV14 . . TGTGCCAGCAGCCAAGGGCTGGATACTGAAGCTTTCTTT CASSQGLDTEAFF
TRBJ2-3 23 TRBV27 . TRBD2 TGTGCCAGCAGTTTAAAAGCCGGGACTAGCGGGAGTCCTGTTCATTTACTCACAGATACGCAGTATTTT CASSLKAGTSGSPVHLLTDTQYF
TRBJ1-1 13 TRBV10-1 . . TGCGCCAGCAAACTCTACAGAAACACTGAAGCTTTCTTT CASKLYRNTEAFF
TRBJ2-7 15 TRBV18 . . TGTGCCAGCTCACCAGTAAAGGGTCTCTCCTACGAGCAGTACTTC CASSPVKGLSYEQYF
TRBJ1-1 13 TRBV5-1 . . TGCGCCAGCAGCGTAGTGGTGAACACTGAAGCTTTCTTT CASSVVVNTEAFF
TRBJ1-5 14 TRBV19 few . TGTGCCAGTAGTATAGATGCAGGGGCCCAGCCCCAGCATTTT CASSIDAGAQPQHF
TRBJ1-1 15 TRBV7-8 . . TGTGCCAGCAGCTTTCCGACAGGTTTGGGCACTGAAGCTTTCTTT CASSFPTGLGTEAFF
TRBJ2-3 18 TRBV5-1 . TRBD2 TGCGCCAGCAGCTTGGGAACTAGCGGGAGTTTATCGAGAGATACGCAGTATTTT CASSLGTSGSLSRDTQYF
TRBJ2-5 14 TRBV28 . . TGTGCCAGCAGTTTTTCAGTGTACCAAGAGACCCAGTACTTC CASSFSVYQETQYF
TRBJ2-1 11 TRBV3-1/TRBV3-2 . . TGTGCCAGCAGCCAGGAGAATGAGCAGTTCTTC CASSQENEQFF
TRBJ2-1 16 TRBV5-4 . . TGTGCCAGCAGTCCGATTTCCGGAGGGGCTTACAATGAGCAGTTCTTC CASSPISGGAYNEQFF
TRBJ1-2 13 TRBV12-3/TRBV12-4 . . TGTGCCAGCGGGGAAGGTTTAAACTATGGCTACACCTTC CASGEGLNYGYTF
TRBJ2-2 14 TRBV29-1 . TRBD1 TGCAGCGTTGGAACAGGGGGAAGGGCCGGGGAGCTGTTTTTT CSVGTGGRAGELFF
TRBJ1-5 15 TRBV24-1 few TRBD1 TGTGCCACCAGTTCCGGGACAGGGACTCCTCAGCCCCAGCATTTT CATSSGTGTPQPQHF
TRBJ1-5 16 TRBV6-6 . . TGTGCCAGCATCAGGGATCCCGGCGTCGCGAATCAGCCCCAGCATTTT CASIRDPGVANQPQHF
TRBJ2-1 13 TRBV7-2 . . TGTGCCAGCAGCCTTAGGGGCCAGAATGAGCAGTTCTTC CASSLRGQNEQFF
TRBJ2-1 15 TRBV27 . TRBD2 TGTGCCAGCACCACTCTAGCGGGCTATAACAATGAGCAGTTCTTC CASTTLAGYNNEQFF
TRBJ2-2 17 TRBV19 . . TGTGCCAGTAGGGCCGGAAACAGGGGGGGGAACACCGGGGAGCTGTTTTTT CASRAGNRGGNTGELFF
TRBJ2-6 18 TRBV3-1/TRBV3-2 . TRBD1 TGTGCCAGCAGCCAACGGGACAGGGGGAGATCTGGGGCCAACGTCCTGACTTTC CASSQRDRGRSGANVLTF
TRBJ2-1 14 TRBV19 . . TGTGCCAGTAGCGCGACTGGGAGGCTCAATGAGCAGTTCTTC CASSATGRLNEQFF
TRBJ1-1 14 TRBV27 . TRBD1 TGTGCCAGCAGGGAGACAGGGTTGAACACTGAAGCTTTCTTT CASRETGLNTEAFF
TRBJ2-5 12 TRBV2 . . TGTGCCAGCAGTGAAGCGATGGAGACCCAGTACTTC CASSEAMETQYF
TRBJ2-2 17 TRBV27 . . TGTGCCAGCAGCCAACCTTCGACAGGACCTTACACCGGGGAGCTGTTTTTT CASSQPSTGPYTGELFF
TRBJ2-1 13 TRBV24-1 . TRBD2 TGTGCCATCGGGGGGGCAGGAAACAATGAGCAGTTCTTC CAIGGAGNNEQFF
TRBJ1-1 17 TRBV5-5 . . TGTGCCAGCAGCTCCCATGCGGGGGGCGACCTGAACACTGAAGCTTTCTTT CASSSHAGGDLNTEAFF
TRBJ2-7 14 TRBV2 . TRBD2 TGTGCCAGCAGCCAGACTAGCGGGGCCTACGAGCAGTACTTC CASSQTSGAYEQYF
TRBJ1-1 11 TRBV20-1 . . TGCAGTGCTACCCGGACAGCTGAAGCTTTCTTT CSATRTAEAFF
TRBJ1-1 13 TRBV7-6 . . TGTGCCAGCAGCCCTCACGGGAACACTGAAGCTTTCTTT CASSPHGNTEAFF
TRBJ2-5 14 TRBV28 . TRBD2 TGTGCTAGCAGCCTAGCGGGCCCCCGAGGGACCCAGTACTTC CASSLAGPRGTQYF
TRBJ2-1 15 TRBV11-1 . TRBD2 TGTGCCAGCAGCTTAGGCAGGGCGGGGGTCAATGAGCAGTTCTTC CASSLGRAGVNEQFF
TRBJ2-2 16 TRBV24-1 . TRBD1 TGTGCCACCAGAGACGGGACAGGGGGCGGAAATGGGGAGCTGTTTTTT CATRDGTGGGNGELFF
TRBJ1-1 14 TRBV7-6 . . TGTGCCAGCAGCTTAGATGATCGGGACACTGAAGCTTTCTTT CASSLDDRDTEAFF
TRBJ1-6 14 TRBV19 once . TGTGCCAGCGGGTTGAGCTCCTATAATTCACCCCTCCACTTT CASGLSSYNSPLHF
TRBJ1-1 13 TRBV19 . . TGTGCCAGTAGTATCGGGGCGGGACCCGAAGCTTTCTTT CASSIGAGPEAFF
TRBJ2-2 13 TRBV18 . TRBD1 TGTGCCAGCTCAGCAGACAGGGCCGGGGAGCTGTTTTTT CASSADRAGELFF
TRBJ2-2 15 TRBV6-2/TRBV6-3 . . TGTGCCAGCAGTTACCCTAATAGGAACACCGGGGAGCTGTTTTTT CASSYPNRNTGELFF
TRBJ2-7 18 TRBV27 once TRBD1 TGTGCCAGCAGTTTCGGGACAGGGGGTCGCCGTGGTACATACGAGCAGTACTTC CASSFGTGGRRGTYEQYF
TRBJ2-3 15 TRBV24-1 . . TGTGCCACCACCGCGGGCCTCGGAGGGGCAGATACGCAGTATTTT CATTAGLGGADTQYF
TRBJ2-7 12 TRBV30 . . TGTGCCTGGAGTGATGCGGGCGACGAGCAGTACTTC CAWSDAGDEQYF
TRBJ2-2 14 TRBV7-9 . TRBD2 TGTGCCATTGCCGGGACTAGCGGTGCCGGGGAGCTGTTTTTT CAIAGTSGAGELFF
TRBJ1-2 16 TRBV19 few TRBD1 TGTGCCAGTAGTACGGGACAGGGGTTTATCAACTATGGCTACACCTTC CASSTGQGFINYGYTF
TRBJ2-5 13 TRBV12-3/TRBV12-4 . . TGTGCCAACGGGGGCGGGTCCCAAGAGACCCAGTACTTC CANGGGSQETQYF
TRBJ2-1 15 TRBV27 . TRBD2 TGTGCCAGCAGTTTGACTAGCGGGAGTACGTATGAGCAGTTCTTC CASSLTSGSTYEQFF
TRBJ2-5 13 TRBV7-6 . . TGTGCCAGCAGCTTAGGGGGTAGGGAGACCCAGTACTTC CASSLGGRETQYF